Below, 14 T cell receptor beta chains from the same sample are listed, as sequenced in a study of T-cell reconstitution after alpha-beta-depleted transplantation in children. During its preparation, the TCRbeta library received unique molecular identifiers. TCRdb processed the PCR reads anew with MiXCR; each CDR3 protein has one entry. The table has some 600,000 distinct CDR3 sequences, roughly 17% seen once. Sequenced material: PBMCs from the stem cell graft donor, taken from the stem cell graft. Every receptor here comes from a human donor who donated a stem cell graft to a child with acute myeloid leukemia.

The chain employs TRBV2 and TRBJ2-2; D possibly corresponds to TRBD1 (6 bases). Trimming left V 6 bases short and J 8 bases short, with 16 bases between. The CDR3 is 14 residues long. Germline-derived CDR1 and CDR2 are SNHLY and FYNNEI. For the CDR3, the DNA is TGTGCCAGCAGCCAGGGGACCTCGCCGGGGGAGCTGTTTTTT. Its translation: CASSQGTSPGELFF.

This clonotype was detected only a few times. The chain is built from TRBV6-2 or TRBV6-3 and TRBJ2-3; 11 positions agree with TRBD1. CDR1 is MNHEY, CDR2 SVGEGT, per germline. J was trimmed by 6 bases and V by 2 bases; bases with no gene match: 4. The CDR3 spans 15 residues. The CDR3 spells CASSYGQGASDTQYF. The CDR3 DNA follows: TGTGCCAGCAGTTACGGACAGGGGGCATCGGATACGCAGTATTTT.

This clonotype appeared many times. The rearrangement links TRBV7-8 to TRBJ2-1; D unresolved. CDR1 and CDR2 (germline): SGHVS, FQNEAQ. V lost 1 base to trimming and J lost 5 bases, with 6 bases between them. The CDR3 covers 13 residues. The CDR3 loop is CASSLEANNEQFF. In DNA, the CDR3 is TGTGCCAGCAGCTTAGAGGCAAACAATGAGCAGTTCTTC.

The sample holds many counts of this clonotype. The chain recombines TRBV29-1 with TRBJ2-3; TRBD2 matches at 7 bases. After removal of 5 bases from V and 2 bases from J, the junction contained 10 bases not matched to a gene. The CDR3 consists of 15 residues. CDR1 and CDR2 (germline): SQVTM, ANQGSEA. The CDR3 sequence: CSVPRRAGVTDTQYF. CDR3 coding DNA: TGCAGCGTTCCTCGGAGGGCGGGGGTCACAGATACGCAGTATTTT.

V gene TRBV7-2 combines with J gene TRBJ2-2; perhaps TRBD2 as D (6 bases). Germline V gene data show CDR1 as SGHTA and CDR2 as FQGNSA. Trimming pared 5 bases from V and 5 bases from J, leaving 15 bases between. This CDR3 is 15 amino acids long. CDR3 sequence (DNA): TGTGCCAGCAGCGCGAGGCGCGGGGAAACCGGGGAGCTGTTTTTT. This translates into CASSARRGETGELFF.

This clonotype was counted many times. V gene TRBV12-3 or TRBV12-4 combines with J gene TRBJ2-7; no clear D. V lost 6 bases to trimming and J lost 3 bases, with 15 bases between them. The CDR3 is made up of 14 amino acids. CDR3 protein: CASSLQNTLYEQYF. The CDR3 nucleotides read TGTGCCAGCAGCCTACAGAATACTCTCTACGAGCAGTACTTC.

This clonotype came up many times. V and J are TRBV20-1 and TRBJ2-3; D not certain. This CDR3 is built from 12 residues. The V end was cut by 1 base, the J end by 2 bases, with 4 bases between. The V gene's germline CDR1 is DFQATT and CDR2 SNEGSKA (reference sequence). The CDR3 reads CSARAFTDTQYF. The CDR3 region has the DNA TGCAGTGCTAGAGCATTCACAGATACGCAGTATTTT.

The rearrangement uses TRBV7-9 and TRBJ2-1; perhaps TRBD1 as D (5 bases). Germline values: CDR1 SEHNR, CDR2 FQNEAQ (reference sequence). The CDR3 spans 13 residues. Trimming stripped 4 bases from V and 9 bases from J, with 13 bases between. This CDR3 reads CASSSNSRVEQFF. For the CDR3, the DNA is TGTGCCAGCAGCTCGAATAGCAGGGTTGAGCAGTTCTTC.

This clonotype was seen at least ten times. This chain links TRBV29-1 with TRBJ2-7; a possible D gene is TRBD1 (7 bases). CDR3 length: 13 residues. Deletions cut 6 bases from V and 7 bases from J, with 19 bases between. Germline loops: CDR1 SQVTM, CDR2 ANQGSEA. CDR3: CSVTVTGSGEQYF. The CDR3 nucleotides read TGCAGCGTGACCGTGACAGGGAGCGGGGAGCAGTACTTC.

Note on this clonotype: Possible read error: a much larger clone is one base away. The J gene is TRBJ2-1, the V gene TRBV11-2; weak D call: TRBD2 (6 bases). Germline V gene lookup returns CDR1 SGHAT and CDR2 FQNNGV. CDR3 length: 14 amino acids. The V and J ends lost 0 bases and 6 bases respectively, with 9 bases between them. CDR3 DNA sequence: TGTGCCAGCAGCTTAGACGGGGGAGTCAATGAGCAGTTCTTC. Translation gives CASSLDGGVNEQFF.

The table lists this clonotype with a few counts. The chain is built from TRBV12-3 or TRBV12-4 and TRBJ2-7; D is uncertain. CDR3 length: 16 amino acids. Trimming removed 1 base at V and 6 bases at J, with 19 bases between. As DNA, the CDR3 is TGTGCCAGCAGTTTAGGGCAGGCGTCACCCTTCTTCGAGCAGTACTTC. Protein: CASSLGQASPFFEQYF.

This clonotype was counted ten times or more. The chain couples TRBV15 to TRBJ2-5; tentatively, D is TRBD1 or TRBD2 (6 bases each). The CDR3 is 15 residues long. CDR1 and CDR2 from the germline V gene are LNHNV and YYDKDF (reference sequence). V was shortened by 3 bases and J by 5 bases, with 16 bases between the two germline ends. Here the CDR3 reads CATSSVGGARETQYF. In DNA, the CDR3 is TGTGCCACCAGCAGCGTGGGGGGCGCGAGGGAGACCCAGTACTTC. Variable domain in full (rest from reference TRBV15 and TRBJ2-5): DAMVIQNPRYQVTQFGKPVTLSCSQTLNHNVMYWYQQKSSQAPKLLFHYYDKDFNNEADTPDNFQSRRPNTSFCFLDIRSPGLGDTAMYLCATSSVGGARETQYFGPGTRLLVL.

This clonotype was picked up one time. The rearrangement uses TRBV12-3 or TRBV12-4 and TRBJ2-1, with D maybe TRBD1 (5 bases). The CDR3 is made up of 15 amino acids. The V and J ends lost 7 bases and 4 bases respectively, with 17 bases between them. CDR3 in DNA: TGTGCCAGCACCCCTGGGGCAGCTTTTTACAATGAGCAGTTCTTC. Protein sequence: CASTPGAAFYNEQFF.

The sample holds many counts of this clonotype. The V call is TRBV10-2, the J call TRBJ1-4; TRBD1 might be the D (5 bases). Germline V gene lookup returns CDR1 WSHSY and CDR2 SAAADI. This CDR3 is 14 amino acids long. Trimming shortened V by 3 bases and J by 8 bases, and 13 bases separated the two germline ends. As DNA, the CDR3 is TGCGCCAGCAGTGACCCATGGGGGAAAGAAAAACTGTTTTTT. Translation gives CASSDPWGKEKLFF.